This passage covers 13 T cell receptor beta chains from one sample sequenced in a study of T cells in Graves' hyperthyroidism and ophthalmopathy. Amplified regions were TCR beta CDR3 sequences from RNA transcripts. Initially, a first-round RT-PCR of the TCR CDR3 employed the HTBI primer set. TCRdb re-called the multiplex PCR reads with MiXCR, one entry per CDR3 protein. This sample carries approximately 300,000 distinct CDR3 sequences, roughly 19% of them seen once, and the ten largest clones take about 35%. The sequencing input was blood. The receptors come from a man over 45 with Graves' ophthalmopathy.

This clonotype was counted only a few times. The chain recombines TRBV18 with TRBJ2-7; possibly TRBD2 for D (5 bases). The CDR3 runs to 14 residues. The ends were cut back, 3 bases at V and 3 bases at J, with 12 bases in the middle. From germline, CDR1 is KGHSH and CDR2 LQKENI. Here the CDR3 DNA reads TGTGCCAGCTCACCCGGTCCCGGGGTCTACGAGCAGTACTTC. Its translation is CASSPGPGVYEQYF. The whole variable domain, remainder taken from reference TRBV18 and TRBJ2-7, is NAGVMQNPRHLVRRRGQEARLRCSPMKGHSHVYWYRQLPEEGLKFMVYLQKENIIDESGMPKERFSAEFPKEGPSILRIQQVVRGDSAAYFCASSPGPGVYEQYFGPGTRLTVT.

The chain uses TRBV3-1 and TRBJ1-2; D may be TRBD1 (5 bases). V lost 4 bases and J 2 bases, leaving 11 bases between the germline ends. This CDR3 spans 14 amino acids. Germline CDR1 is LGHDT and CDR2 is YNNKEL (reference sequence). The CDR3 bases are TGTGCCAGCAGCCCCGCCGGGGGGAACTATGGCTACACCTTC. Protein: CASSPAGGNYGYTF.

The V call is TRBV5-1, the J call TRBJ2-6, with TRBD2 matching 8 bases. Germline lookup yields CDR1 SGHRS and CDR2 YFSETQ. The ends lost 0 bases at V and 2 bases at J; junction bases unmatched: 1. The CDR3 covers 16 residues. Written as DNA, the CDR3 is TGCGCCAGCAGCTTGGGGCGGGGGGCTGGGGCCAACGTCCTGACTTTC. It codes for CASSLGRGAGANVLTF.

Many counts were recorded for this clonotype. The V and J genes are TRBV7-9 and TRBJ2-2; D perhaps matches TRBD2 (6 bases). Germline assignment: CDR1 SEHNR and CDR2 FQNEAQ (reference sequence). The CDR3 contains 16 residues. The V and J ends lost 0 bases and 1 base respectively, with 9 bases between them. CDR3 protein: CASSLAGGLNTGELFF. The CDR3 DNA reads TGTGCCAGCAGCTTAGCGGGAGGATTGAACACCGGGGAGCTGTTTTTT.

This clonotype was detected only a few times. The chain uses TRBV6-1 and TRBJ1-4, with D possibly TRBD1 on 5 matching bases. The germline gives CDR1 MNHNS, CDR2 SASEGT. The CDR3 extends over 14 amino acids. Trimming left V 7 bases short and J 8 bases short, with 17 bases between. CDR3 region: CASMGGLGNEKLFF. CDR3 nucleotides: TGTGCCAGCATGGGGGGTCTCGGGAACGAAAAACTGTTTTTT.

Comments on this clonotype: This may arise from a read error, as a much more abundant clone is one base away. The chain combines TRBV2 with TRBJ2-3, with 12 bases lining up with TRBD2. CDR3 size: 16 residues. Per the germline V gene, CDR1 is SNHLY and CDR2 is FYNNEI. V lost 2 bases and J lost 2; bases outside the gene matches: 2. CDR3 DNA sequence: TGTGCCAGCAGTGAACTAGCGGGAGGGCACACAGATACGCAGTATTTT. This translates into CASSELAGGHTDTQYF. The full variable domain, rest sourced from reference TRBV2 and TRBJ2-3, is EPEVTQTPSHQVTQMGQEVILRCVPISNHLYFYWYRQILGQKVEFLVSFYNNEISEKSEIFDDQFSVERPDGSNFTLKIRSTKLEDSAMYFCASSELAGGHTDTQYFGPGTRLTVL.

The sample holds a few counts of this clonotype. The chain has TRBV15 and TRBJ1-5; D remains unclear. Looked up from germline, CDR1 is LNHNV and CDR2 is YYDKDF (reference sequence). Trimming removed 5 bases from V and 7 bases from J, with 18 bases in between. The CDR3 sequence is 15 residues long. The CDR3 nucleotides read TGTGCCACCAGCCGCTCAGGTGGTTTGGGCCAGCCCCAGCATTTT. Its translation is CATSRSGGLGQPQHF.

This clonotype was observed many times. The chain recombines TRBV18 with TRBJ1-1; TRBD1 is a possible D gene (6 bases). Germline V CDR1 and CDR2: KGHSH, LQKENI. Trimming took 3 bases from V and 1 from J, leaving 15 bases between them. CDR3 length: 16 amino acids. CDR3 nucleotide sequence: TGTGCCAGCTCACCCCAAGCCGGGACATCGAACACTGAAGCTTTCTTT. Translating gives CASSPQAGTSNTEAFF. The full variable domain, completed using reference TRBV18 and TRBJ1-1, is NAGVMQNPRHLVRRRGQEARLRCSPMKGHSHVYWYRQLPEEGLKFMVYLQKENIIDESGMPKERFSAEFPKEGPSILRIQQVVRGDSAAYFCASSPQAGTSNTEAFFGQGTRLTVV.

This clonotype was counted many times. The chain combines TRBV27 with TRBJ2-3; no firm D call. The CDR3 loop spans 13 amino acids. The V gene's germline CDR1 is MNHEY and CDR2 SMNVEV (reference sequence). Trimming stripped 5 bases from V and 1 base from J, with 7 bases between. This CDR3 is CASSGGGTDTQYF. The CDR3, as DNA: TGTGCCAGCAGTGGTGGGGGCACAGATACGCAGTATTTT.

This clonotype was counted a few times. CDR3 nucleotides: TGCGCCAGCAGCTTGCTACCCGTGGCGGGAGGGAATGAGCAGTTCTTC. As protein: CASSLLPVAGGNEQFF. The rearrangement uses TRBV5-1 and TRBJ2-1; TRBD2 aligns across 9 bases. V was clipped by 1 base and J by 7 bases; unmatched bases: 9. Germline assignment: CDR1 SGHRS and CDR2 YFSETQ. The CDR3 sequence is 16 residues long.

CDR3 region: CASSIVASGSSYNEQFF. Here the CDR3 DNA reads TGTGCCAGTAGTATCGTGGCTAGCGGGAGCTCCTACAATGAGCAGTTCTTC. The chain combines TRBV7-3 with TRBJ2-1, with TRBD2 matching over 10 bases. J gave up 0 bases and V 9 bases, and 11 bases lay outside the gene matches. Germline CDR1 SGHTA, CDR2 FQGTGA. The CDR3 sequence is 17 residues long.

This clonotype came up many times. This chain links TRBV28 with TRBJ2-7, with D perhaps TRBD2 (6 bases). The V and J ends lost 2 bases and 3 bases respectively, with 17 bases between them. The CDR3 spans 16 residues. From germline, CDR1 is MDHEN and CDR2 SYDVKM. The DNA for the CDR3 is TGTGCCAGCAGTTTAGAGAGCCGACTAGGAGGCTACGAGCAGTACTTC. This gives the protein CASSLESRLGGYEQYF.

V usage is TRBV29-1 and J usage is TRBJ2-7; 7 bases map to TRBD1. Germline trimming cut 5 bases from V and 5 bases from J; bases unmatched to any gene: 15. The V gene's germline CDR1 is SQVTM and CDR2 ANQGSEA. The CDR3 is made up of 15 amino acids. The CDR3 DNA sequence: TGCAGCGTTTTAAGGGACAGCTCCTCCCTAAACGAGCAGTACTTC. Amino acid sequence: CSVLRDSSSLNEQYF.